Listed below are T cell receptor beta chains from one sample, sequenced in a study of shared clonotypes between healthy human individuals. The method was immunoSEQ multiplex PCR; TCRdb's version includes in-frame clones alone and lacks a portion of them. Of roughly 1,800,000 clones listed, approximately 95% are singletons. Sequenced: naive CD8+ T cells sorted from blood. The receptors stem from a man aged 18 to 29 in good health. The CDR3 runs from the conserved cysteine through the conserved F or W. The D gene is left open where the match is weak. Rows give clone size only sometimes, using once, few, many, or a class for an expanded clone.

clone_size: .
d_call: .
j_call: TRBJ1-2
v_call: TRBV7-9
cdr3_nt: TGTGCCAGCAGCCTGCTTGATAGGGATGTAGGCTACACCTTC
cdr3_aa: CASSLLDRDVGYTF

clone_size: .
d_call: TRBD1
j_call: TRBJ2-7
v_call: TRBV5-6
cdr3_nt: TGTGCCAGCAGCCTCTGGACAGGACCCTCCTACGAGCAGTACTTC
cdr3_aa: CASSLWTGPSYEQYF

clone_size: .
d_call: TRBD2
j_call: TRBJ2-3
v_call: TRBV19
cdr3_nt: TGTGCCACCGATAGCGGGGGGAACACAGATACGCAGTATTTT
cdr3_aa: CATDSGGNTDTQYF

clone_size: .
d_call: .
j_call: TRBJ1-2
v_call: TRBV25-1
cdr3_nt: TGTGCCAGCAGTGTTGCGGGGGACTATGGCTACACCTTC
cdr3_aa: CASSVAGDYGYTF

clone_size: once
d_call: .
j_call: TRBJ1-1
v_call: TRBV5-8
cdr3_nt: TGTGCCAGCAGCTCCTTTCCTGAAGCTTTCTTT
cdr3_aa: CASSSFPEAFF

clone_size: .
d_call: .
j_call: TRBJ2-5
v_call: TRBV27
cdr3_nt: TGTGCCAGCAGTTTAAGTGGATCACAAGAGACCCAGTACTTC
cdr3_aa: CASSLSGSQETQYF

clone_size: few
d_call: TRBD1
j_call: TRBJ1-2
v_call: TRBV27
cdr3_nt: TGTGCCAGCAGTGAGTCCCCGGGACAGGGGGTCCATGGCTACACCTTC
cdr3_aa: CASSESPGQGVHGYTF

clone_size: .
d_call: .
j_call: TRBJ2-1
v_call: TRBV7-9
cdr3_nt: TGTGCCAGCAGCCCACAAGGGTACAATGAGCAGTTCTTC
cdr3_aa: CASSPQGYNEQFF

clone_size: .
d_call: .
j_call: TRBJ2-7
v_call: TRBV5-1
cdr3_nt: TGCGCCAGCAGCTTGGCCTCCGACTACGAGCAGTACTTC
cdr3_aa: CASSLASDYEQYF

clone_size: .
d_call: TRBD1
j_call: TRBJ2-7
v_call: TRBV11-2
cdr3_nt: TGTGCCAGCAGCTTAGGTCAGGGGGACTACGAGCAGTACTTC
cdr3_aa: CASSLGQGDYEQYF

clone_size: once
d_call: TRBD1
j_call: TRBJ1-5
v_call: TRBV9
cdr3_nt: TGTGCCAGCAGCCCCGGGACAGGGGGCAGTCAGCCCCAGCATTTT
cdr3_aa: CASSPGTGGSQPQHF

clone_size: .
d_call: .
j_call: TRBJ1-1
v_call: TRBV6-5
cdr3_nt: TGTGCCAGCAGTTACGGGGGTGGTATCACTGAAGCTTTCTTT
cdr3_aa: CASSYGGGITEAFF

clone_size: .
d_call: .
j_call: TRBJ1-5
v_call: TRBV28
cdr3_nt: TGTGCCAGCAGTACGGGCAATCAGCCCCAGCATTTT
cdr3_aa: CASSTGNQPQHF

clone_size: few
d_call: .
j_call: TRBJ1-2
v_call: TRBV5-4
cdr3_nt: TGTGCCAGCAGCTTGGGGGGCGCAGATGGCTACACCTTC
cdr3_aa: CASSLGGADGYTF

clone_size: .
d_call: .
j_call: TRBJ1-1
v_call: TRBV13
cdr3_nt: TGTGCCAGCAGGTTCATTGAGTCGGGAACCGGCACTGAAGCTTTCTTT
cdr3_aa: CASRFIESGTGTEAFF

clone_size: once
d_call: TRBD1
j_call: TRBJ2-3
v_call: TRBV7-9
cdr3_nt: TGTGCCAGCAGCCAAGAGGGACAGGGGGCGGGAGATACGCAGTATTTT
cdr3_aa: CASSQEGQGAGDTQYF